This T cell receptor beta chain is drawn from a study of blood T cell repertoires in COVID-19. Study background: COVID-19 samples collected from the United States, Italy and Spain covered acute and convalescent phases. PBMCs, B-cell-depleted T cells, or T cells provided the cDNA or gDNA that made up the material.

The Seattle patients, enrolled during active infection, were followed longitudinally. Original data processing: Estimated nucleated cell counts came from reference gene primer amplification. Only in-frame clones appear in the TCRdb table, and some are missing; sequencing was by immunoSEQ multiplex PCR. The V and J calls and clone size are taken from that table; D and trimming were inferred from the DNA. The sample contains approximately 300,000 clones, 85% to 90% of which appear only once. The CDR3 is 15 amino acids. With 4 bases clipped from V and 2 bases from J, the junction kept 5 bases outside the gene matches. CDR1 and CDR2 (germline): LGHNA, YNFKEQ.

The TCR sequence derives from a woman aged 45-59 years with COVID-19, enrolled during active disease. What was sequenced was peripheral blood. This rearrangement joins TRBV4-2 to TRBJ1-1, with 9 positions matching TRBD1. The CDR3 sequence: CASSLGTGTNTEAFF. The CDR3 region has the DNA TGTGCCAGCAGCCTTGGGACAGGGACCAACACTGAAGCTTTCTTT.